Listed below are T cell receptor beta chains from one sample, sequenced in a study of response to subunit inactivated influenza vaccine. From the RT-PCR reads, TCRdb called clonotypes with MiXCR, one entry per CDR3 protein. In the table there are hundreds of thousands of distinct CDR3 sequences, about a sixth of which are singletons. This sample comprised PBMCs from blood, obtained roughly 12 days after vaccination. These receptors originate from a man aged 50 to 60 who received an inactivated influenza vaccine. CDR3s include the opening cysteine and the closing phenylalanine or tryptophan. D genes are given only for firm matches.

v_call | d_call | cdr3_aa
TRBV15 | TRBD2 | CATSRGLAGPGGGTDTQYF
TRBV6-2/TRBV6-3 | . | CASSYRVENTEAFF
TRBV4-3 | . | CASSQGPGTISTDTQYF
TRBV3-1 | TRBD1 | CASSHGQGASEQYF
TRBV9 | . | CASSVASYNEQFF
TRBV20-1 | . | CSANSGTATGELFF
TRBV6-6 | . | CASSYSGETQYF
TRBV5-1 | . | CASSPSPGASTDTQYF
TRBV2 | . | CASNDRQNSYEQYF
TRBV20-1 | . | CSAQPTEGDHAYEQYF
TRBV6-2/TRBV6-3 | . | CASSYSGLNTGELFF
TRBV4-1 | . | CASSQNPITGVGDEQYF
TRBV11-1 | TRBD2 | CASSSGLAGWNTGELFF
TRBV7-9 | TRBD1 | CAAVTGDNEQFF
TRBV14 | . | CASSQEGGNSPLHF
TRBV6-5 | . | CASSYTSVSYEQYF
TRBV18 | TRBD1 | CASSPRGDREETQYF
TRBV12-3/TRBV12-4 | . | CASSPDQRRAAQYF
TRBV20-1 | . | CSARDSAGRAETQYF
TRBV15 | . | CATSRDQGGEQYF
TRBV25-1 | TRBD1 | CASRTTGATFETQYF
TRBV3-1 | . | CASSQEQGSNSPLHF
TRBV30 | TRBD2 | CAWSPPTSGRARYTYNEQFF
TRBV10-3 | . | CAINGGRGNSYNEQFF